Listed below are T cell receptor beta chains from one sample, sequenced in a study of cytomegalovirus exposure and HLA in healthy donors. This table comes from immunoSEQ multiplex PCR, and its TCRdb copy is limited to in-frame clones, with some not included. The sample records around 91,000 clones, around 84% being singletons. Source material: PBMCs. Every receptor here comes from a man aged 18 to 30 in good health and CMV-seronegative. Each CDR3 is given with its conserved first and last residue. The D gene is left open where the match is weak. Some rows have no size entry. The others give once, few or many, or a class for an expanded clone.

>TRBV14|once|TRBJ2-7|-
TGTGCCAGCAGCCACCTCGGACTTGGACGGAGCCTTGAGCAGTACTTC
CASSHLGLGRSLEQYF
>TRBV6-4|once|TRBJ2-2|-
TGTGCCAGCAGCGAACTCGGGAACACCGGGGAGCTGTTTTTT
CASSELGNTGELFF
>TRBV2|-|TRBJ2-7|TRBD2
TGTGCCAGCAGTGGGGTAGCTAGCGGGAGGTCCTACGAGCAGTACTTC
CASSGVASGRSYEQYF
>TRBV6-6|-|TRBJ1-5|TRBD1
TGTGCCAGCAGTTACGGACAGGGGTGGCCCCAGCATTTT
CASSYGQGWPQHF
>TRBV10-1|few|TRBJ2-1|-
TGCGCCAGCACAGGGGACGGAGACAATGAGCAGTTCTTC
CASTGDGDNEQFF
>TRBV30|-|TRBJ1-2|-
TGTGCCTGGAGTGTAGGGCCCTCCAGGGGCGAGAACTATGGCTACACCTTC
CAWSVGPSRGENYGYTF
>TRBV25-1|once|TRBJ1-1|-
TGTGCCAGCAGTGAATTGAGGGATAGCACTGAAGCTTTCTTT
CASSELRDSTEAFF
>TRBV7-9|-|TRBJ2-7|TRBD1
TGTGCCAGCAGCACGATCGCAACAGGGGATGGGCAGTACTTC
CASSTIATGDGQYF
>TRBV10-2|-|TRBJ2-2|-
TGCGCCAGCAGGAAGCAGGAATCCACCGGGGAGCTGTTTTTT
CASRKQESTGELFF
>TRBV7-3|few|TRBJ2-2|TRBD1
TGTGCCAGCAGCTGGACAGGGTCGAACACCGGGGAGCTGTTTTTT
CASSWTGSNTGELFF
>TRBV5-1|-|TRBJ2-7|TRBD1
TGCGCCAGCAGCTCCCGACAGGGTCTGGGGCAGTACTTC
CASSSRQGLGQYF
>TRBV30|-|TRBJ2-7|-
TGTGCCTGGAGTTCAGCGGCAGGAGGCTACGAGCAGTACTTC
CAWSSAAGGYEQYF
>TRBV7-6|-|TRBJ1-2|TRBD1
TGTGCCAGCAGCTCGTCCCGGGACAGGGGAGTTCATGGCTACACCTTC
CASSSSRDRGVHGYTF
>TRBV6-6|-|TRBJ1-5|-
TGTGCCAGCACCCTAAAGGGACACAGCAATCAGCCCCAGCATTTT
CASTLKGHSNQPQHF
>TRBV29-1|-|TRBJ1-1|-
TGCAGCGTTGATTCCGGGAGGAGGAACACTGAAGCTTTCTTT
CSVDSGRRNTEAFF
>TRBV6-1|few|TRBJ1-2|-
TGTGCCAGCAGTGAAGCAGGACAAGTCTATGGCTACACCTTC
CASSEAGQVYGYTF
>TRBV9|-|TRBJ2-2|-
TGTGCCAGCAGCGTTGCGGTTCAGATTCCGAACACCGGGGAGCTGTTTTTT
CASSVAVQIPNTGELFF
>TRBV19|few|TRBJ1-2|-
TGTGCCAGTAGTATTAAGGCCGGCGGCCATAGTGAAGGCTACACCTTC
CASSIKAGGHSEGYTF
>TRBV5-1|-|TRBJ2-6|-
TGCGCCAGCAGGCGGGACGGTGGCTCTGGGGCCAACGTCCTGACTTTC
CASRRDGGSGANVLTF
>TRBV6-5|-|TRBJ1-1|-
TGTGCCAGCAGTCTCAGGGAAGGGGGCACTGAAGCTTTCTTT
CASSLREGGTEAFF
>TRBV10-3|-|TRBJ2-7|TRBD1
TGTGCCATCAGTGCGGACAGGGGGGAGCAGTACTTC
CAISADRGEQYF
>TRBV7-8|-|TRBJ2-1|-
TGTGCCAGCAGCTTAGACAGGGTAAATGAGCAGTTCTTC
CASSLDRVNEQFF
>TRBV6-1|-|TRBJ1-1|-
TGTGCCAGCACCAGAGCTCAGGGGCTAACTGAAGCTTTCTTT
CASTRAQGLTEAFF